Presented here are 32 T cell receptor beta chains from one specimen sequenced in a study of blood T cell repertoires in COVID-19 (dated by TCRdb to about 2020). The library was obtained by the immunoSEQ multiplex PCR assay. The clones in this table, taken by TCRdb from immuneACCESS, are in-frame only. Not every clone is retained; where verified, under half of the shortfall comes from an unresolved V gene, and the cause of the rest is unknown. In this sample the table shows around 220,000 clones, almost 90% of which occur a single time. The top ten clonotypes cover about 15% of the sample. Sequenced input: PBMCs or T cells enriched from blood (not recorded which). Receptors were obtained from a man younger than 40 who had been exposed to COVID-19.

The rearrangement uses TRBV7-5 and TRBJ1-6; the tabulated D call, TRBD1, remains unverified against the DNA. TRBV7-5 represents a pseudogene. CDR3 length equals 16 residues. The CDR3 DNA sequence: TGTGTCAGAAGCTTCGGGGACAGGGCAATTAATTCACCCCTCCACTTT. This gives the protein CVRSFGDRAINSPLHF.

The V call is TRBV9, the J call TRBJ1-1; D gene uncertain. Germline V gives CDR1 SGDLS, CDR2 YYNGEE. This CDR3 has 14 amino acids. V lost 4 bases to trimming and J lost 6 bases, with 16 bases between them. CDR3 in amino acids: CASSPPTLLAEAFF. The CDR3 region has the DNA TGTGCCAGCAGCCCTCCTACCCTTCTAGCTGAAGCTTTCTTT.

The V call is TRBV6-5, the J call TRBJ2-7; 9 positions match TRBD2. The CDR3 runs 15 residues. V was pared by 7 bases and J by 4 bases, with 11 bases of the junction left unmatched. CDR1 and CDR2 (germline): MNHEY, SVGAGI. The CDR3 nucleotides are TGTGCCAGCACCGAAGGGGGGACTAGCAGATACGAGCAGTACTTC. Amino acid sequence: CASTEGGTSRYEQYF.

V gene TRBV5-4 combines with J gene TRBJ1-1, with a weak D call TRBD1 (5 bases). CDR1 is SGHNT and CDR2 is YYREEE in the germline V gene (reference sequence). Trimming removed 6 bases from V and 0 bases from J, with 18 bases in between. CDR3 length: 16 amino acids. The chain's CDR3 is CASTSVGGEVNTEAFF. For the CDR3, the DNA is TGTGCCAGCACCTCGGTTGGGGGGGAAGTGAACACTGAAGCTTTCTTT.

The chain combines TRBV5-1 with TRBJ1-6, with 10 positions matching TRBD1. The CDR3 totals 15 residues. The V segment lost 0 bases and the J segment 8 bases; nucleotides outside the gene matches: 2. Per the germline V gene, CDR1 is SGHRS and CDR2 is YFSETQ. The DNA of the CDR3 is TGCGCCAGCAGCTTGGATGGACAGGGGGATTCACCCCTCCACTTT. Translating gives CASSLDGQGDSPLHF.

This clone has only one observation. The chain combines TRBV3-1 (or the pseudogene TRBV3-2) with TRBJ2-5; 8 nucleotides align to TRBD2. The ends lost 1 base at V and 4 bases at J; junction bases unmatched: 11. The CDR3 runs to 17 residues. Germline V gives CDR1 LGHDT, CDR2 YNNKEL (reference sequence). The CDR3 DNA sequence: TGTGCCAGCAGCCAAGCCACGGCCCGAGCGGGGGTAGAGACCCAGTACTTC. It is translated as CASSQATARAGVETQYF.

This chain links TRBV12-5 with TRBJ1-1; possible D gene TRBD1, 5 bases. Trimming pared 3 bases from V and 2 bases from J, leaving 10 bases between. The CDR3 covers 14 residues. The germline V gene encodes CDR1 LGHNT and CDR2 FRNRAP. CDR3 residues: CASGLGALNTEAFF. CDR3 nucleotides: TGTGCTAGTGGTTTAGGGGCCTTAAACACTGAAGCTTTCTTT.

The chain employs TRBV5-6 and TRBJ2-1; the D is unclear. CDR1 SGHDT and CDR2 YYEEEE come from the germline V gene. CDR3 length: 13 residues. V lost 4 bases and J lost 10, with 15 bases in between. CDR3 DNA sequence: TGTGCCAGCAGCCCTCGATCCTACGCGGAGCAGTTCTTC. Translated: CASSPRSYAEQFF. Full variable domain (remainder filled in from reference TRBV5-6 and TRBJ2-1): DAGVTQSPTHLIKTRGQQVTLRCSPKSGHDTVSWYQQALGQGPQFIFQYYEEEERQRGNFPDRFSGHQFPNYSSELNVNALLLGDSALYLCASSPRSYAEQFFGPGTRLTVL.

This clone counts as medium-sized (0.01 to 0.1%). V gene TRBV18 combines with J gene TRBJ2-1; 7 bases map to TRBD1. Trimming removed 4 bases from V and 7 bases from J; junction bases left unmatched: 10. The CDR3 contains 15 residues. The V gene's germline CDR1 is KGHSH and CDR2 LQKENI. The CDR3 bases are TGTGCCAGCTCACTAGACAGGGAAATTATAAATGAGCAGTTCTTC. Its translation is CASSLDREIINEQFF. The variable domain in full, completed from reference TRBV18 and TRBJ2-1, reads NAGVMQNPRHLVRRRGQEARLRCSPMKGHSHVYWYRQLPEEGLKFMVYLQKENIIDESGMPKERFSAEFPKEGPSILRIQQVVRGDSAAYFCASSLDREIINEQFFGPGTRLTVL.

The V and J genes are TRBV6-5 and TRBJ1-2; 8 nucleotides match TRBD1. This CDR3 comprises 12 residues. Trimming removed 8 bases from V and 8 bases from J; junction bases left unmatched: 7. Germline V gene data show CDR1 as MNHEY and CDR2 as SVGAGI. The DNA of the CDR3 is TGTGCCAGCTTCCAGGGGGCGAAAGGCTACACCTTC. Translation: CASFQGAKGYTF.

This chain links TRBV11-3 with TRBJ1-2; 9 bases line up with TRBD1. V lost 6 bases, J lost 3 bases, and 11 bases stayed unmatched. Germline CDR1 is SGHNT and CDR2 is YENEEA. CDR3 length equals 16 residues. As DNA, the CDR3 is TGTGCCAGCAGAAACCGGGACAGGGAGCTTTACTATGGCTACACCTTC. Protein sequence: CASRNRDRELYYGYTF.

The chain has TRBV7-2 and TRBJ2-1, with TRBD2 identical over 11 bases. Germline V gene lookup returns CDR1 SGHTA and CDR2 FQGNSA. The CDR3 runs to 13 residues. Trimming at V came to 6 bases and at J to 12 bases, leaving 7 bases not matched to a gene. This CDR3 is CASRLAGAGGQFF. The CDR3, as DNA: TGTGCCAGCAGACTAGCGGGGGCGGGCGGGCAGTTCTTC.

This rearrangement joins TRBV4-1 to TRBJ2-1; D perhaps matches TRBD2 (6 bases). This CDR3 has 17 amino acids. Looked up from germline, CDR1 is MGHRA and CDR2 is YSYEKL. V dropped 0 bases and J dropped 5 bases, with 17 bases sitting between them. CDR3 region: CASSQDRDRDFNNEQFF. CDR3 DNA: TGCGCCAGCAGCCAAGATAGGGACCGGGACTTTAACAATGAGCAGTTCTTC.

The rearrangement joins TRBV18 to TRBJ2-3; 13 nucleotides match TRBD2. V lost 8 bases and J lost 4; bases outside the gene matches: 9. The V gene's germline CDR1 is KGHSH and CDR2 LQKENI. The CDR3 covers 16 residues. CDR3 region: CASRTSGGASADTQYF. CDR3 DNA sequence: TGTGCCAGCCGTACTAGCGGGGGGGCCTCTGCAGATACGCAGTATTTT.

The chain combines TRBV2 with TRBJ1-1, with D possibly TRBD1 on 6 matching bases. V lost 2 bases and J lost 0, with 16 bases in between. The CDR3 sequence is 17 residues long. The germline gives CDR1 SNHLY, CDR2 FYNNEI. CDR3 sequence (DNA): TGTGCCAGCAGTGAATCGTCGACAGGTTGGTTGAACACTGAAGCTTTCTTT. It is translated as CASSESSTGWLNTEAFF.

This clone was seen once. This rearrangement joins TRBV9 to TRBJ2-5, with TRBD1 as a possible D gene (6 bases). The germline V gene encodes CDR1 SGDLS and CDR2 YYNGEE. V shed 4 bases and J shed 5 bases, with 15 bases lying between them. The CDR3 spans 14 residues. The DNA of the CDR3 is TGTGCCAGCAGCCCCGCGAGTAGGGGGGAGACCCAGTACTTC. Translated, it gives CASSPASRGETQYF. The full variable domain, with the rest looked up from reference TRBV9 and TRBJ2-5, is DSGVTQTPKHLITATGQRVTLRCSPRSGDLSVYWYQQSLDQGLQFLIQYYNGEERAKGNILERFSAQQFPDLHSELNLSSLELGDSALYFCASSPASRGETQYFGPGTRLLVL.

This chain joins TRBV10-3 and TRBJ1-1; D ambiguous. CDR1 and CDR2 (germline): ENHRY, SYGVKD. The CDR3 length is 16 residues. The V gene lost 4 bases and the J gene lost 1 base, with 16 bases spanning the gap. This CDR3 reads CAISGAVIVGNTEAFF. CDR3 bases: TGTGCCATCAGTGGGGCTGTAATAGTGGGGAACACTGAAGCTTTCTTT.

The chain couples TRBV4-3 to TRBJ1-6; TRBD1 might be the D (6 bases). The CDR3 loop spans 16 amino acids. Germline V CDR1 and CDR2: LGHNA, YSLEER. V lost 4 bases to trimming and J lost 8 bases, with 18 bases between them. The CDR3 DNA reads as TGCGCCAGCAGCCCCCAGGATGGGGGCAGATATTCACCCCTCCACTTT. Protein product: CASSPQDGGRYSPLHF.

Remarks on this clone: A junction boundary mismatches the germline segment, possibly from a read error. The V and J genes are TRBV4-1 and TRBJ1-2, with 7 bases fitting TRBD1. The germline CDR1 and CDR2 sequences are MGHRA and YSYEKL. CDR3 length equals 15 residues. CDR3 sequence (DNA): TGCGCCAGCAGCCAAGATAAGAGCCCTCGACAGGGAACTTACTTC. This encodes CASSQDKSPRQGTYF.

The sample holds one count of this clone. V gene TRBV1 combines with J gene TRBJ2-7; whether TRBD2, the table's D call, matches the DNA was not checked. TRBV1 is flagged as a pseudogene. This CDR3 has 15 amino acids. The CDR3 sequence is CTSSQEVRGSYEQYF. CDR3 bases: TGCACCAGCAGCCAAGAAGTGCGGGGCTCCTACGAGCAGTACTTC.

This chain uses TRBV24-1 with TRBJ2-2, with D perhaps TRBD2 (6 bases). The V end was cut by 5 bases, the J end by 5 bases, with 17 bases between. CDR1 and CDR2 from the germline V gene are KGHDR and SFDVKD. This CDR3 has 16 residues. CDR3 coding DNA: TGTGCCACCAGTGGTACAACGGCGGAGGGGACCGGGGAGCTGTTTTTT. Residues: CATSGTTAEGTGELFF.

In this sample, this clone turned up a few times. This rearrangement joins TRBV6-5 to TRBJ1-1; 11 positions agree with TRBD1. The CDR3 totals 13 residues. Looked up from germline, CDR1 is MNHEY and CDR2 is SVGAGI. CDR3 in amino acids: CVTAGTGGVRAFF. The CDR3 nucleotides are TGTGTCACCGCCGGGACAGGGGGTGTACGAGCTTTCTTT.

The V call is TRBV30, the J call TRBJ2-7; D not certain. The CDR3 sequence is 12 residues long. Germline V gene lookup returns CDR1 GTSNPN and CDR2 SVGIG (reference sequence). Trimming took off 0 bases at V and 2 bases at J, with 5 bases between the two ends. This CDR3 is CAWSVATYEQYF. In DNA form, the CDR3 reads TGTGCCTGGAGTGTAGCTACCTACGAGCAGTACTTC.

The rearrangement joins TRBV6-2 or TRBV6-3 to TRBJ2-5; no definite D call. The CDR3 has 14 residues. Trimming took off 2 bases at V and 5 bases at J, with 12 bases between the two ends. Germline CDR1 is MNHEY and CDR2 is SVGEGT. Written as DNA, the CDR3 is TGTGCCAGCAGTTACCTGCTGCTACGGGAGACCCAGTACTTC. Translation gives CASSYLLLRETQYF.

This clone was seen more than once but under ten times. V gene TRBV5-4 combines with J gene TRBJ1-2, with a tentative D call TRBD1 (6 bases). V lost 4 bases and J lost 4, with 20 bases in between. The CDR3 contains 16 residues. Per the germline V gene, CDR1 is SGHNT and CDR2 is YYREEE (reference sequence). The CDR3 here is CASSVRPKGESYGYTF. CDR3 nucleotides: TGTGCCAGCAGCGTGCGTCCAAAGGGGGAAAGCTATGGCTACACCTTC.

This sequence joins TRBV7-2 and TRBJ2-2; D unresolved. The length of the CDR3 is 14 residues. The germline V gene encodes CDR1 SGHTA and CDR2 FQGNSA. V gave up 1 base and J gave up 6 bases, with 9 bases separating them. CDR3 DNA sequence: TGTGCCAGCAGCTTAGTAGGAGACGCCGGGGAGCTGTTTTTT. Translating gives CASSLVGDAGELFF. The full variable domain, rest sourced from reference TRBV7-2 and TRBJ2-2, is GAGVSQSPSNKVTEKGKDVELRCDPISGHTALYWYRQSLGQGLEFLIYFQGNSAPDKSGLPSDRFSAERTGGSVSTLTIQRTQQEDSAVYLCASSLVGDAGELFFGEGSRLTVL.

The chain couples TRBV4-2 to TRBJ1-1; 7 nucleotides agree with TRBD1. This CDR3 contains 16 residues. The germline CDR1 and CDR2 sequences are LGHNA and YNFKEQ. The V segment lost 0 bases and the J segment 6 bases; nucleotides outside the gene matches: 10. The CDR3 reads CASSQEAQGINAEAFF. DNA for the CDR3: TGTGCCAGCAGCCAAGAGGCACAGGGGATTAACGCTGAAGCTTTCTTT.

This clone was seen a handful of times. The J gene is TRBJ1-4, the V gene TRBV5-6; 7 nucleotides line up with TRBD1. Germline assignment: CDR1 SGHDT and CDR2 YYEEEE. V was clipped by 4 bases and J by 7 bases; unmatched bases: 1. CDR3 length: 12 residues. In DNA form, the CDR3 reads TGTGCCAGCAGCCGGACAGGTGAAAAACTGTTTTTT. This codes for CASSRTGEKLFF.

J is TRBJ2-7 and V is TRBV6-1; no firm D call. Germline V gives CDR1 MNHNS, CDR2 SASEGT. V dropped 2 bases and J dropped 5 bases, with 10 bases sitting between them. The CDR3 consists of 13 residues. In DNA form, the CDR3 reads TGTGCCAGCAGTGAATCATACAGAAACGAGCAGTACTTC. Translation gives CASSESYRNEQYF.

The rearrangement joins TRBV15 to TRBJ1-6, with 7 positions matching TRBD1. Germline loops: CDR1 LNHNV, CDR2 YYDKDF (reference sequence). After removal of 2 bases from V and 10 bases from J, the junction contained 11 bases not matched to a gene. This CDR3 region has 16 residues. CDR3 protein: CATSRNRGRSGSPLHF. For the CDR3, the DNA is TGTGCCACCAGCAGAAACAGGGGCAGAAGTGGATCACCCCTCCACTTT.

The chain is built from TRBV29-1 and TRBJ2-5; a possible D gene is TRBD2 (6 bases). Deletions cut 3 bases from V and 10 bases from J, with 9 bases between. Looked up from germline, CDR1 is SQVTM and CDR2 is ANQGSEA. This CDR3 has 10 residues. The CDR3 bases are TGCAGCGTTGAGATCGGGGGCCAGTACTTC. Its translation: CSVEIGGQYF.

This rearrangement joins TRBV14 to TRBJ2-7; 7 bases are a match to TRBD2. V shed 1 base and J 0 bases; nucleotides not matched to a gene: 9. CDR1 and CDR2 from the germline V gene are SGHDN and FVKESK. The length of the CDR3 is 17 residues. CDR3: CASSQAPVGGSSYEQYF. CDR3 DNA: TGTGCCAGCAGCCAAGCCCCCGTGGGGGGGAGCTCCTACGAGCAGTACTTC.